This T cell receptor beta chain was captured in a study of blood T cells in healthy people across ages. Comments on this clonotype: No antigen is known for it.

Germline values: CDR1 SQVTM, CDR2 ANQGSEA. Trimming took 7 bases from V and 6 from J; bases not matched to a gene: 8. The CDR3 contains 12 residues. With a J-beta primer mix and a sample-barcoded 5' primer, a second PCR ran about 7 to 12 cycles. A minimum of 3 million CDR3-containing paired-end reads was obtained for each sample. TCRdb passed the 5' RACE reads through MiXCR, listing each CDR3 protein once. The data show some 1.5 million distinct CDR3 sequences, 35% to 45% seen once. Study-wide findings and caveats: Long-lived donors exceeded aged donors in naive CD4+ cells and diversity. The authors considered diversity estimates from one million T cells to be underestimates. Donor CMV infection status was unknown, possibly confounding age-related changes in expanded clonotypes.

The chain uses TRBV29-1 and TRBJ1-1, with 7 bases identical to TRBD1. This TCR came from a woman under 30 in good health. The sample was blood. The CDR3 loop is CSASEGAAEAFF. CDR3 nucleotide sequence: TGCAGCGCATCCGAGGGGGCAGCTGAAGCTTTCTTT. Based on the CDR3 plus reference TRBV29-1 and TRBJ1-1, the full variable domain is SAVISQKPSRDICQRGTSLTIQCQVDSQVTMMFWYRQQPGQSLTLIATANQGSEATYESGFVIDKFPISRPNLTFSTLTVSNMSPEDSSIYLCSASEGAAEAFFGQGTRLTVV.